Presented here are 22 T cell receptor beta chains from one specimen sequenced in a study of control samples from healthy donors and cancer patients. Assay: immunoSEQ multiplex PCR; the TCRdb copy retains only in-frame clones and omits some. The sample lists roughly 100,000 clones, approximately 83% occurring once. Source material: blood. The receptors originated from a woman between 50 and 59 years old in good health.

Many counts were recorded for this clone. The rearrangement joins TRBV6-2 or TRBV6-3 to TRBJ2-3, with a weak D call TRBD1 (6 bases). Trimming pared 5 bases from V and 14 bases from J, leaving 26 bases between. The CDR3 has 15 amino acids. Looked up from germline, CDR1 is MNHEY and CDR2 is SVGEGT. The CDR3 nucleotides read TGTGCCAGCAGTCAGACAGGAGACCTTTATACGCAGTGGTATTTT. Residues: CASSQTGDLYTQWYF.

This clone was detected only a few times. J is TRBJ2-1 and V is TRBV7-2, with a weak D call TRBD2 (6 bases). Trimming shortened V by 1 base and J by 1 base, and 8 bases separated the two germline ends. This CDR3 comprises 15 residues. Germline lookup yields CDR1 SGHTA and CDR2 FQGNSA. CDR3 sequence (DNA): TGTGCCAGCAGCTTAGGGACTAAATCCTACAATGAGCAGTTCTTC. Protein sequence: CASSLGTKSYNEQFF.

The chain joins TRBV10-3 to TRBJ2-5; the D call may be TRBD1 or TRBD2 (5 bases each). Germline lookup yields CDR1 ENHRY and CDR2 SYGVKD. The CDR3 spans 16 residues. The V end lost 0 bases, the J end lost 5 bases, and 16 bases lay between the germline ends. The CDR3 nucleotides read TGTGCCATCAGTGAGTCTTCCGTGGGGGTAGGGGAGACCCAGTACTTC. It encodes CAISESSVGVGETQYF.

The rearrangement joins TRBV29-1 to TRBJ1-2; D not resolved. CDR1 is SQVTM, CDR2 ANQGSEA, per germline. The CDR3 is made up of 9 amino acids. Deletions cut 2 bases from V and 6 bases from J, with 1 base between. The CDR3 nucleotides are TGCAGCGTTGAAAATGGCTACACCTTC. Translating gives CSVENGYTF.

The CDR3 reads CASSLRTGLSYEQYF. In DNA, the CDR3 is TGCGCCAGCAGCTTGCGGACAGGGCTGTCCTACGAGCAGTACTTC. The chain recombines TRBV5-1 with TRBJ2-7, with TRBD1 identical over 8 bases. Germline V gene data show CDR1 as SGHRS and CDR2 as YFSETQ. Trimming removed 1 base from V and 1 base from J; junction bases left unmatched: 4. This CDR3 is 15 amino acids long.

This sequence joins TRBV2 and TRBJ2-5; the D gene is possibly TRBD2 (5 bases). Trimming removed 7 bases from V and 2 bases from J, with 11 bases in between. The CDR3 consists of 13 residues. The germline gives CDR1 SNHLY, CDR2 FYNNEI. CDR3 nucleotide sequence: TGTGCCAGCATAATGAGGGTTCAAGAGACCCAGTACTTC. Its protein product is CASIMRVQETQYF.

CDR3 DNA sequence: TGTGCCAGCAGTTACTCTTGGGGCGCGGACTATGGCTACACCTTC. Protein: CASSYSWGADYGYTF. V is TRBV6-2 or TRBV6-3 and J is TRBJ1-2; maybe TRBD1 (5 bases). Germline V gene lookup returns CDR1 MNHEY and CDR2 SVGEGT. The CDR3 loop spans 15 amino acids. Trimming cost V 0 bases and J 3 bases, with 11 bases left between them.

The chain uses TRBV27 and TRBJ2-1, with 9 bases matching TRBD2. Trimming took 6 bases from V and 3 from J; bases not matched to a gene: 9. The CDR3 contains 16 residues. Per germline, CDR1 MNHEY and CDR2 SMNVEV (reference sequence). This chain's CDR3 is CASRVGTSSYYNEQFF. CDR3 sequence (DNA): TGTGCCAGCAGAGTTGGGACTAGCTCATACTACAATGAGCAGTTCTTC.

This chain links TRBV19 with TRBJ2-6, with TRBD1 matching over 9 bases. Germline V lookup: CDR1 LNHDA, CDR2 SQIVND (reference sequence). V gave up 4 bases and J gave up 1 base; unmatched junction bases: 11. The CDR3 extends over 19 amino acids. Here the CDR3 reads CASSRRPGQGRSGANVLTF. The CDR3 region has the DNA TGTGCCAGTAGTAGGCGACCGGGACAGGGAAGGTCTGGGGCCAACGTCCTGACTTTC.

This clone was found a few times. The V gene is TRBV30, the J gene TRBJ1-2, with 7 bases matching TRBD1. From germline, CDR1 is GTSNPN and CDR2 SVGIG (reference sequence). The CDR3 runs 17 residues. V trimming: 3 bases; J trimming: 2 bases; junction bases outside the gene matches: 15. DNA of the CDR3: TGTGCCTGGAGACCCACAGGGGCGAGGAAGAAGAACTATGGCTACACCTTC. Translated: CAWRPTGARKKNYGYTF.

The chain links TRBV18 to TRBJ2-3, with D maybe TRBD1 (5 bases). Germline V gene lookup returns CDR1 KGHSH and CDR2 LQKENI. This CDR3 spans 14 amino acids. V was cut by 3 bases and J by 3 bases, with 10 bases left in between. The CDR3 reads CASSPGRDTDTQYF. The CDR3 DNA sequence: TGTGCCAGCTCACCGGGCAGGGATACAGATACGCAGTATTTT.

The chain carries TRBV5-1 and TRBJ2-7; no reliable D call. The CDR3 is 15 amino acids. Trimming cost V 0 bases and J 5 bases, with 15 bases left between them. Germline V gives CDR1 SGHRS, CDR2 YFSETQ. CDR3 sequence reads: CASSLGILTSDEQYF. CDR3 in DNA: TGCGCCAGCAGCTTGGGAATACTCACGTCCGACGAGCAGTACTTC.

This chain connects TRBV27 to TRBJ1-2; D unresolved. This CDR3 contains 14 residues. The V end was cut by 5 bases, the J end by 5 bases, with 15 bases between. Germline V gene sequence: CDR1 MNHEY, CDR2 SMNVEV (reference sequence). The CDR3 nucleotides read TGTGCCAGCAGTCCCTATCGGGATAGTTATGGCTACACCTTC. Protein sequence: CASSPYRDSYGYTF.

By proportion, this clone is medium-sized. This CDR3 is also generated by other DNA sequences in the sample. The chain has TRBV19 and TRBJ2-1; a possible D gene is TRBD2 (6 bases). CDR3 length: 12 residues. The V end was cut by 7 bases, the J end by 3 bases, with 7 bases between. Germline loops: CDR1 LNHDA, CDR2 SQIVND (reference sequence). The CDR3 spells CASKDYYNEQFF. The CDR3 DNA sequence: TGTGCCAGTAAGGACTACTACAATGAGCAGTTCTTC.

In nucleotides, the CDR3 is TGCAGCGCCAAGAAAGAAAACAGGGATCTATTAGGAGCTTTCTTT. Translated: CSAKKENRDLLGAFF. J is TRBJ1-1 and V is TRBV29-1; TRBD1 is a possible D gene (6 bases). The CDR3 covers 15 residues. V dropped 7 bases and J dropped 10 bases, with 28 bases sitting between them. In germline, CDR1 is SQVTM, CDR2 ANQGSEA.

This sequence joins TRBV28 and TRBJ1-5; D is ambiguous. Trimming took off 3 bases at V and 7 bases at J, with 10 bases between the two ends. CDR3 length: 13 amino acids. The germline V gene has CDR1 MDHEN and CDR2 SYDVKM. The DNA for the CDR3 is TGTGCCAGCAGTTTCGGGTCGGGGCAGCCCCAGCATTTT. It specifies CASSFGSGQPQHF.

This rearrangement joins TRBV4-2 to TRBJ2-5; D remains unclear. Germline CDR1 and CDR2: LGHNA and YNFKEQ. Trimming took 0 bases from V and 7 from J, leaving 6 bases between them. The CDR3 totals 12 residues. CDR3 amino acids: CASSQDGGTQYF. The CDR3 DNA follows: TGTGCCAGCAGCCAAGATGGTGGGACCCAGTACTTC.

This sequence joins TRBV7-6 and TRBJ1-1, with no clear D. There are 14 residues in the CDR3. CDR1 SGHVS and CDR2 FNYEAQ come from the germline V gene. The germline V and J ends were trimmed by 1 base and 4 bases, with 10 bases remaining between them. As DNA, the CDR3 is TGTGCCAGCAGCTTAGTGGGTATCGGCACTGAAGCTTTCTTT. It translates to CASSLVGIGTEAFF.

The rearrangement uses TRBV5-4 and TRBJ1-5; no clear D gene. Trimming pared 2 bases from V and 1 base from J, leaving 7 bases between. This CDR3 spans 14 amino acids. Per the germline V gene, CDR1 is SGHNT and CDR2 is YYREEE (reference sequence). CDR3 amino acids: CASSLWSSNQPQHF. The CDR3 DNA sequence: TGTGCCAGCAGCTTATGGTCGAGCAATCAGCCCCAGCATTTT. The complete variable domain, with remaining parts taken from reference TRBV5-4 and TRBJ1-5, reads ETGVTQSPTHLIKTRGQQVTLRCSSQSGHNTVSWYQQALGQGPQFIFQYYREEENGRGNFPPRFSGLQFPNYSSELNVNALELDDSALYLCASSLWSSNQPQHFGDGTRLSIL.

The rearrangement joins TRBV5-5 to TRBJ1-1; TRBD1 is a possible D gene (5 bases). V lost 0 bases and J 3 bases, leaving 9 bases between the germline ends. The CDR3 is 14 amino acids. Per the germline V gene, CDR1 is SGHKS and CDR2 is YYEKEE (reference sequence). CDR3: CASSLAGRDTEAFF. CDR3 in DNA: TGTGCCAGCAGCTTGGCCGGCAGGGACACTGAAGCTTTCTTT.

This chain connects TRBV6-6 to TRBJ1-2; D is ambiguous. V was clipped by 4 bases and J by 4 bases, with 16 bases between them. The CDR3 runs to 15 residues. Germline V gene lookup returns CDR1 MNHNY and CDR2 SVGAGI (reference sequence). Here the CDR3 reads CASSFALEGRYGYTF. DNA for the CDR3: TGTGCCAGCAGTTTTGCCCTTGAGGGTCGCTATGGCTACACCTTC.

This chain joins TRBV9 and TRBJ2-1, with D maybe TRBD2 (5 bases). Deletions cut 0 bases from V and 0 bases from J, with 7 bases between. CDR1 and CDR2 (germline): SGDLS, YYNGEE. The CDR3 is 15 amino acids. The CDR3 DNA reads as TGTGCCAGCAGCGTAGTGACTACCTCCTACAATGAGCAGTTCTTC. Its translation: CASSVVTTSYNEQFF.